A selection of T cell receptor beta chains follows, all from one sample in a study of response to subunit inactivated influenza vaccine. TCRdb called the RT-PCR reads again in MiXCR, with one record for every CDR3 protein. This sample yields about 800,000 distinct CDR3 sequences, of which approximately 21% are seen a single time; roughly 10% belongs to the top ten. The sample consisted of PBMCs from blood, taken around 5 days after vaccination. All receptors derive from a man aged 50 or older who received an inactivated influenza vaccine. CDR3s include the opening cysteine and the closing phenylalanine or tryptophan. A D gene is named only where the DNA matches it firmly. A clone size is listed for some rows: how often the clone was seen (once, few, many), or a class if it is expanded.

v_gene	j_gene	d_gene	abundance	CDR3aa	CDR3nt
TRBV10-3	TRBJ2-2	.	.	CAISQTGHSNTGELFF	TGTGCCATCAGCCAGACAGGCCACTCCAACACCGGGGAGCTGTTTTTT
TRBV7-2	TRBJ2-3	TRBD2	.	CASSLAHGRTLTDTQYF	TGTGCCAGCAGCTTAGCGCACGGGAGGACCCTCACAGATACGCAGTATTTT
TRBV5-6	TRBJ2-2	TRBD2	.	CASSFRTSGPTNTGELFF	TGTGCCAGCAGCTTTAGGACTAGCGGGCCCACGAACACCGGGGAGCTGTTTTTT
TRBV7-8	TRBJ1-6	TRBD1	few	CASNKIRDRTYNSPLHF	TGTGCCAGCAACAAGATCCGGGACAGGACCTATAATTCACCCCTCCACTTT
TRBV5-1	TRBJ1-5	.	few	CASSLEWGGQPQHF	TGCGCCAGCAGCTTGGAATGGGGAGGCCAGCCCCAGCATTTT
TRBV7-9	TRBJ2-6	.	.	CASSLAGRNSVANVLTF	TGTGCCAGCAGCTTAGCCGGCAGGAACTCTGTGGCCAACGTCCTGACTTTC
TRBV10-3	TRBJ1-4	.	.	CATLDSLSNEKLFF	TGTGCCACCCTAGACAGTCTTTCAAATGAAAAACTGTTTTTT
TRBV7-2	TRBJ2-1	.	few	CASSFRGVHNEQFF	TGTGCCAGCAGCTTCAGGGGGGTTCACAATGAGCAGTTCTTC
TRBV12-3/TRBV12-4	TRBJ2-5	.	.	CASSFARRPQYF	TGTGCCAGCAGTTTTGCTCGGCGACCCCAGTACTTC
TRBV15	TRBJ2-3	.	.	CATSRDPGGASTDTQYF	TGTGCCACCAGCAGAGACCCCGGGGGTGCTAGCACAGATACGCAGTATTTT
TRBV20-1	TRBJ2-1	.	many	CSARDQGPVGDEQFF	TGCAGTGCTAGAGACCAGGGGCCCGTAGGGGATGAGCAGTTCTTC
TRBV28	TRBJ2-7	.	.	CASSLFRFYEQYF	TGTGCCAGCAGTTTGTTCAGGTTCTACGAGCAGTACTTC
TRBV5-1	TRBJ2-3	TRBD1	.	CASSSHGQGPTDTQYF	TGCGCCAGCAGCTCCCATGGACAGGGGCCCACAGATACGCAGTATTTT
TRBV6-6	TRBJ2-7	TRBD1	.	CASLKGAEQYF	TGTGCCAGCCTAAAGGGGGCCGAGCAGTACTTC
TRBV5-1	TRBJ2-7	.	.	CASSSQEQGYEQYF	TGCGCCAGCAGCTCACAGGAGCAAGGATACGAGCAGTACTTC
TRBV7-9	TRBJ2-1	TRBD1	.	CASSLAGTGGSYNEQFF	TGTGCCAGCAGCTTAGCGGGGACAGGGGGCTCCTACAATGAGCAGTTCTTC
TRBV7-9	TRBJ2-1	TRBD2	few	CASSPRLAGYFNEQFF	TGTGCCAGCAGCCCTCGACTAGCGGGGTACTTCAATGAGCAGTTCTTC
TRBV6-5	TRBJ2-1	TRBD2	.	CASSYSLAGNNEQFF	TGTGCCAGCAGTTACTCGCTAGCGGGGAACAATGAGCAGTTCTTC
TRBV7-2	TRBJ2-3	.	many	CASSLGLTDTQYF	TGTGCCAGCAGCTTAGGACTTACAGATACGCAGTATTTT
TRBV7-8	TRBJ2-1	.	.	CASRNTGSRFDNEQFF	TGTGCCAGCAGAAATACCGGGTCCCGCTTCGACAATGAGCAGTTCTTC
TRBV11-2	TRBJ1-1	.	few	CASSLVVRNTEAFF	TGTGCCAGCAGCTTAGTCGTTCGGAACACTGAAGCTTTCTTT
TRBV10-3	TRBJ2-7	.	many	CAISEALGNYEQYF	TGTGCCATCAGTGAGGCCCTCGGTAACTACGAGCAGTACTTC
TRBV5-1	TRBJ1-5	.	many	CASSLGGSGQPQHF	TGTGCCAGCAGCTTAGGAGGGAGTGGTCAGCCCCAGCATTTT